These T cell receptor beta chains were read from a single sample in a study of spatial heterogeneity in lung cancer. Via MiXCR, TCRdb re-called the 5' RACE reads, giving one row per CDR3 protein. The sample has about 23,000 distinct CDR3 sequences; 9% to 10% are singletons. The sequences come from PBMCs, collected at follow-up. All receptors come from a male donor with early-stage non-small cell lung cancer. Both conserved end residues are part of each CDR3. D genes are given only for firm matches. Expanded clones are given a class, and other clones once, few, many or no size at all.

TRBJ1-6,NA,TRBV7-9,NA,CASSFGNSPLHF,TGTGCCAGCAGCTTCGGAAATTCACCCCTCCACTTT
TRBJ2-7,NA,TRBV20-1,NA,CSAGNPEGGSNEQYF,TGCAGTGCTGGGAACCCCGAGGGGGGATCAAACGAGCAGTACTTC
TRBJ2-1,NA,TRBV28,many,CAPTTCTHNEQFF,TGTGCCCCTACCACATGTACTCACAATGAGCAGTTCTTC
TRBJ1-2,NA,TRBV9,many,CASSPRQWDYGYTF,TGTGCCAGCAGCCCACGACAGTGGGACTATGGCTACACCTTC
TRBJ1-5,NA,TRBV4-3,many,CASSQDNNVYQPQHF,TGCGCCAGCAGCCAAGACAACAACGTATATCAGCCCCAGCATTTT
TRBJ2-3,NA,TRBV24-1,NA,CATSDSNLGRRSTDTQYF,TGTGCCACCAGTGATTCCAATCTGGGACGACGAAGCACAGATACGCAGTATTTT
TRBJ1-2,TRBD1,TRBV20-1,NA,CSAAATGDYRYTF,TGCAGTGCTGCCGCGACAGGGGATTATCGCTACACCTTC
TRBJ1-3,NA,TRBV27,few,CASSFDLGNTIYF,TGTGCCAGCAGTTTCGACTTGGGAAACACCATATATTTT
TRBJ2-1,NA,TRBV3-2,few,CASSRGEYNEQFF,TGTGCCAGCAGCCGGGGGGAGTACAATGAGCAGTTCTTC
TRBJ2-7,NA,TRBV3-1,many,CASSQNLYEQYF,TGTGCCAGCAGCCAAAATCTCTACGAGCAGTACTTC
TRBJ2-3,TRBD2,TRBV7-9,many,CASVVAGSTDTQYF,TGTGCCAGCGTAGTAGCGGGGAGCACAGATACGCAGTATTTT
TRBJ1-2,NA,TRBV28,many,CASSSPRGSVANYGYTF,TGTGCCAGCAGTTCGCCAAGGGGATCGGTAGCTAACTATGGCTACACCTTC
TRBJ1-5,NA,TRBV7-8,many,CASGTYLNQPQHF,TGTGCCAGCGGGACATACCTCAATCAGCCCCAGCATTTT
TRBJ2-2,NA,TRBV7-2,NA,CASSYRGWSANTGELFF,TGTGCCAGCAGCTACCGCGGGTGGAGCGCTAACACCGGGGAGCTGTTTTTT
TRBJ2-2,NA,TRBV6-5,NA,CASSYRTNTGELFF,TGTGCCAGCAGTTACAGGACGAACACCGGGGAGCTGTTTTTT
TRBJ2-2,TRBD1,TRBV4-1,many,CASSKQGSSNTGELFF,TGCGCCAGCAGCAAACAGGGGTCTTCTAACACCGGGGAGCTGTTTTTT
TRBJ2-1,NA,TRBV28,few,CASSFPAEYNEQFF,TGTGCCAGCAGTTTTCCTGCGGAGTACAATGAGCAGTTCTTC
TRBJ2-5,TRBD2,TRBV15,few,CATHNGRLADQETQYF,TGTGCCACCCACAACGGGCGACTAGCGGATCAAGAGACCCAGTACTTC
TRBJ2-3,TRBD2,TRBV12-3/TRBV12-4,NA,CASSRRAGLAGGPLRSDTQYF,TGTGCCAGCAGCCGCCGCGCCGGACTAGCGGGGGGCCCCCTGCGATCAGATACGCAGTATTTT
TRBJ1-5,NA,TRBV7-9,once,CASSSTTRSSNQPQHF,TGTGCCAGCAGCTCTACGACAAGGAGCAGCAATCAGCCCCAGCATTTT
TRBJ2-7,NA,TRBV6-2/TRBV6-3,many,CASSYAKLGHRITYEQYF,TGTGCCAGCAGTTACGCTAAACTGGGACATCGGATTACCTACGAGCAGTACTTC
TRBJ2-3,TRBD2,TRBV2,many,CASQGLAGRTDTQYF,TGTGCAAGCCAGGGGCTAGCGGGTCGCACAGATACGCAGTATTTT
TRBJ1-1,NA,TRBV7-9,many,CASSPLGREAFF,TGTGCCAGCAGCCCTTTGGGAAGAGAAGCTTTCTTT
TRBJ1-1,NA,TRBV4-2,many,CASSQAPNTEAFF,TGTGCCAGCAGCCAAGCACCTAACACTGAAGCTTTCTTT
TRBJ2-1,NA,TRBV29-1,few,CSVELRTNYNEQFF,TGCAGCGTTGAATTAAGGACAAACTACAATGAGCAGTTCTTC
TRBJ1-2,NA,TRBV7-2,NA,CASSLTESYNYGYTF,TGTGCCAGCAGCTTAACCGAGTCCTATAACTATGGCTACACCTTC
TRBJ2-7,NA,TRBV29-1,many,CSVVQGGNEQYF,TGCAGCGTTGTGCAGGGGGGCAACGAGCAGTACTTC
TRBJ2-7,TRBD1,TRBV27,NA,CASSGTGGDEQYF,TGTGCCAGCAGTGGGACAGGAGGAGACGAGCAGTACTTC
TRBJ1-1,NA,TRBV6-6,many,CASSTPLEAFF,TGTGCCAGCAGCACGCCGCTTGAAGCTTTCTTT
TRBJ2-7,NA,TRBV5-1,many,CASSFGTAVRGEQYF,TGCGCCAGCAGCTTTGGGACTGCTGTAAGAGGAGAGCAGTACTTC
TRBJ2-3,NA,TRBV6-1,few,CASSGRAPDTQYF,TGTGCCAGCAGTGGGCGGGCCCCGGATACGCAGTATTTT
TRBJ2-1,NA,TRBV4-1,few,CASSQDSTGFSYNEQFF,TGCGCCAGCAGCCAAGACAGTACAGGGTTCTCCTACAATGAGCAGTTCTTC
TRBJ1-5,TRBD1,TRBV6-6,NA,CASNTGAYQPQHF,TGTGCCAGCAACACAGGGGCCTATCAGCCCCAGCATTTT
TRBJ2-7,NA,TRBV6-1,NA,CASSLVSSYEQYF,TGTGCCAGCTCCCTGGTGAGCTCCTACGAGCAGTACTTC
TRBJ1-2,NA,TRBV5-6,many,CASSLTLITNYGYTF,TGTGCCAGCAGCTTGACCCTGATAACTAACTATGGCTACACCTTC
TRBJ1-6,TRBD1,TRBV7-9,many,CASSIGDRGNSPLHF,TGTGCCAGCAGCATAGGGGACAGGGGGAATTCACCCCTCCACTTT
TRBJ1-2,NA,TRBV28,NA,CASSLWEGYTF,TGTGCCAGCAGTTTATGGGAGGGCTACACCTTC
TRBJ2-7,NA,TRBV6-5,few,CASSSQYEQYF,TGTGCCAGCAGTTCGCAGTACGAGCAGTACTTC
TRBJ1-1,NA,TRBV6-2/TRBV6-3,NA,CASNDGGSNTEAFF,TGTGCCAGCAACGATGGGGGTTCCAACACTGAAGCTTTCTTT